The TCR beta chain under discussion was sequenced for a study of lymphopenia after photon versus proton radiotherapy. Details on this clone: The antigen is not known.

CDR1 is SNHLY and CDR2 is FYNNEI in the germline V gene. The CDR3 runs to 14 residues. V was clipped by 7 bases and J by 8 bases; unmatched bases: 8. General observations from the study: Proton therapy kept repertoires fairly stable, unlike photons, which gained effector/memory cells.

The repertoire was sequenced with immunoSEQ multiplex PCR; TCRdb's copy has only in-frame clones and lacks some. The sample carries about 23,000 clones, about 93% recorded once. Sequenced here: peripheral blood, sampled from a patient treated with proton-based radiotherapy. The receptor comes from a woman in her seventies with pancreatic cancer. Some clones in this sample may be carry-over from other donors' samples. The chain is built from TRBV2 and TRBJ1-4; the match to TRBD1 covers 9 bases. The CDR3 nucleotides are TGTGCCAGCAAGTACCGGGACAGGGCAGAAAAACTGTTTTTT. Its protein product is CASKYRDRAEKLFF. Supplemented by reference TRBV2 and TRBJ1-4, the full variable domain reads EPEVTQTPSHQVTQMGQEVILRCVPISNHLYFYWYRQILGQKVEFLVSFYNNEISEKSEIFDDQFSVERPDGSNFTLKIRSTKLEDSAMYFCASKYRDRAEKLFFGSGTQLSVL.